The entry below describes one T cell receptor beta chain. The source of the sample is a study of identical twins. V lost 0 bases and J lost 3; bases outside the gene matches: 6. CDR3 length: 16 residues. Germline V gene sequence: CDR1 SGHTA, CDR2 FQGTGA. TCRdb itself ran the 5' RACE reads through MiXCR, one entry per CDR3 protein. Of about 390,000 distinct CDR3 sequences in the sample, approximately 9.1% are singletons; the top ten hold approximately 9.3%. The gene calls are TRBV7-3 and TRBJ2-3; TRBD2 aligns across 7 bases. The source material was naive T cells sorted from blood. The source of this sequence is a woman between 45 and 60 years old in good health. As DNA, the CDR3 is TGTGCCAGCAGCTTAACTAGCGGGTGGTTGACAGATACGCAGTATTTT. This gives the protein CASSLTSGWLTDTQYF.